This T cell receptor beta chain was captured in a study of CXCR3-negative and CXCR3-positive naive CD8 T cells. Details on this clonotype: Its antigen remains unknown.

UMI-labeled TRB cDNA libraries were prepared by 5' RACE. One entry per CDR3 protein, without DNA, is what TCRdb gives after re-calling the 5' RACE reads. The repertoire table contains roughly 61,000 distinct CDR3 sequences. Overall study findings and caveats: Researchers report that CXCR3-positive naive cells carry more hydrophobic TRB CDR3s than CXCR3-negative naive cells. Naive subsets displayed similar surface CD5, and TCR strength was inferred from TRB CDR3 properties.

The CDR3 totals 15 residues. The germline V gene encodes CDR1 LNHDA and CDR2 SQIVND (reference sequence). Sequencing was carried out using naive CXCR3+ CD8+ T cells from blood. Subset here: CD45RO-CCR7+CD27+CD95- naive CD8+ T cells expressing CXCR3 (TNR3+). V gene TRBV19 combines with J gene TRBJ1-5; the TRBD1 assignment by TCRdb is unverifiable without DNA. The TCR sequence derives from a human donor in good health. Some clones in this sample may be carry-over from other donors' samples. CDR3 sequence: CASVLGTGSNQPQHF.